The sequence of this T cell receptor (beta chain) was determined in a study of blood T cell repertoires in COVID-19. Study-level background: Sites across the United States, Italy and Spain contributed samples from acute and convalescent COVID-19.

Original analysis: Researchers report that nucleated cell counts were estimated from reference gene primer amplification. The repertoire was sequenced with immunoSEQ multiplex PCR; TCRdb's copy has only in-frame clones and lacks some. V and J calls and clone size are as listed in that table; D and trimming were resolved from the DNA. The sample holds over 200,000 clones, 90% seen once. While infection was still active, Seattle patients were enrolled and then followed longitudinally. The material sequenced was peripheral blood. The origin of this receptor is a man younger than 45 with COVID-19, enrolled during active disease.

In DNA form, the CDR3 reads TGTGCCAGCAGCGACCGAGGACAGGGGCACACTGAAGCTTTCTTT. Residues: CASSDRGQGHTEAFF. This chain links TRBV13 with TRBJ1-1; 9 bases align to TRBD1. The CDR3 extends over 15 amino acids. V shed 5 bases and J 3 bases; nucleotides not matched to a gene: 7. The germline gives CDR1 PRHDT, CDR2 FYEKMQ (reference sequence).